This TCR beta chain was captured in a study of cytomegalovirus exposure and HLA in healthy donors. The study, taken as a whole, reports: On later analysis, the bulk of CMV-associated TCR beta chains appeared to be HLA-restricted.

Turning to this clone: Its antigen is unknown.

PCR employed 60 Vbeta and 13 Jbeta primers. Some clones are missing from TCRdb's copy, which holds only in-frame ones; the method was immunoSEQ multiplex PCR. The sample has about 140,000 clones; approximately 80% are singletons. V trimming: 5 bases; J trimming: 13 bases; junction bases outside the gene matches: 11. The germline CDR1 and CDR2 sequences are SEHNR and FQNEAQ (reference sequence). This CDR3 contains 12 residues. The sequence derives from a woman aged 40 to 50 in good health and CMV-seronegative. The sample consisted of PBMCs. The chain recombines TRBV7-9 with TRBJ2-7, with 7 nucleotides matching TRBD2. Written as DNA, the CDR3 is TGTGCCAGCAGCCCGGGGGACTACCGTTCTTACTTC. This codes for CASSPGDYRSYF.